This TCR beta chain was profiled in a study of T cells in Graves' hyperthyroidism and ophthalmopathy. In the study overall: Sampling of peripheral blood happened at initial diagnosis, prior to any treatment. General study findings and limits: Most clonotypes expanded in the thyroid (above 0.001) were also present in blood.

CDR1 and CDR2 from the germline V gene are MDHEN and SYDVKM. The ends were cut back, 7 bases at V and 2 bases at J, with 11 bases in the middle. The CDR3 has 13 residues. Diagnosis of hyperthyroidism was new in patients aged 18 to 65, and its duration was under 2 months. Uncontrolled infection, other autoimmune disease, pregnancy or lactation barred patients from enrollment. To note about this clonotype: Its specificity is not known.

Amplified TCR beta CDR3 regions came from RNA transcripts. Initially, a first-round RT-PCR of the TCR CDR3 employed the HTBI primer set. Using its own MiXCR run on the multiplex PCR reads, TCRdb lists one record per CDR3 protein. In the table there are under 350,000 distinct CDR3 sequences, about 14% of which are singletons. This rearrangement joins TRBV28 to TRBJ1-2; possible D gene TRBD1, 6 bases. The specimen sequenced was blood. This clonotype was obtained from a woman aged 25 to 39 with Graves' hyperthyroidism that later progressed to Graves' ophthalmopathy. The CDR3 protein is CASNRDTNYGYTF. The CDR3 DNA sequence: TGTGCCAGCAATCGGGACACCAACTATGGCTACACCTTC.